This T cell receptor beta chain is from a study of shared clonotypes between healthy human individuals. Unmatched junction bases numbered 6, after V lost 3 bases and J lost 4 bases. Germline CDR1 is SEHNR and CDR2 is FQNEAQ (reference sequence). This CDR3 has 15 residues. In the naive CD8 group, cells lacked CD45RO and were positively selected for CCR7, so terminally differentiated effector memory CD45RA+ cells were left out. This table comes from immunoSEQ multiplex PCR, and its TCRdb copy is limited to in-frame clones, with some not included. Altogether approximately 840,000 clones are present, around 96% being singletons, with the ten largest covering under 0.3%.

This clonotype originated in a man aged 25 to 40 in good health. Sequenced sample: naive CD8+ T cells sorted from blood. The gene calls are TRBV7-9 and TRBJ1-5, with TRBD1 identical over 7 bases. The CDR3 coding sequence is TGTGCCAGCAGCTTTACACAGGGGACGAATCAGCCCCAGCATTTT. This translates into CASSFTQGTNQPQHF.